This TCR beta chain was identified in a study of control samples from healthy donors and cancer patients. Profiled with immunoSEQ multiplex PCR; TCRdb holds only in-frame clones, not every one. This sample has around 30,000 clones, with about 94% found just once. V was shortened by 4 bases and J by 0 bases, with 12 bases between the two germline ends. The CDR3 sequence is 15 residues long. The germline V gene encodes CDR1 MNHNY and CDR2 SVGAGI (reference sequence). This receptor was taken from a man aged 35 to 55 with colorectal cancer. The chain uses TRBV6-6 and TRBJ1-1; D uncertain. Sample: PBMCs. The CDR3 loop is CASSSPGNMNTEAFF. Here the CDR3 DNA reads TGTGCCAGCAGTTCCCCCGGGAACATGAACACTGAAGCTTTCTTT.